In this sample, the clone carrying this T cell receptor beta chain turned up many times. According to the study, TCR beta libraries were built with iRepertoire HTBI primers and CDR3-region Arm-PCR. MiXCR was run by TCRdb on the multiplex PCR reads, yielding one entry per CDR3 protein. The repertoire consists of about 340,000 distinct CDR3 sequences, with around a fifth occurring once and the leading ten covering roughly 29%. The entry originates in a study of regulatory T cells in long-lasting Graves disease. Study summary: A definition of persistent Graves' disease required over 5 years of antithyroid drugs plus positive TSH receptor antibodies.

Time point: persistent/refractory GD, antithyroid drugs over 5 years with positive TRAb. The authors made the TCR library using RNA they extracted from PBMCs. This CDR3 has 16 residues. V lost 1 base and J lost 2, with 14 bases in between. The TCR sequence derives from a female donor with Graves disease. The chain couples TRBV12-3 or TRBV12-4 to TRBJ2-5; tentative D call: TRBD2 (7 bases). Sample: peripheral blood mononuclear cells (PBMCs), taken when the disease was refractory, from a patient treated with antithyroid drugs. The chain's CDR3 is CASSLVPGGRQETQYF. The CDR3 nucleotides are TGTGCCAGCAGTTTAGTCCCCGGGGGGCGACAAGAGACCCAGTACTTC.